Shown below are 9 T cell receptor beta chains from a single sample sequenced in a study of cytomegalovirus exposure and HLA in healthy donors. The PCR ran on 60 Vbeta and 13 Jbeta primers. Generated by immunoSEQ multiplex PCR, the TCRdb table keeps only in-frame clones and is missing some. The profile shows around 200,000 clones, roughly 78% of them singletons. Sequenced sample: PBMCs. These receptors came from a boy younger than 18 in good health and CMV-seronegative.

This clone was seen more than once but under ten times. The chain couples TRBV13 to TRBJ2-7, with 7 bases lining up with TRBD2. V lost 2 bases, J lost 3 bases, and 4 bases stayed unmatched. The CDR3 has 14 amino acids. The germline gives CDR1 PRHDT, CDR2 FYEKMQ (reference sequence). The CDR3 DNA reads TGTGCCAGCAGCTTATCGGCGGGGGTCTACGAGCAGTACTTC. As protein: CASSLSAGVYEQYF.

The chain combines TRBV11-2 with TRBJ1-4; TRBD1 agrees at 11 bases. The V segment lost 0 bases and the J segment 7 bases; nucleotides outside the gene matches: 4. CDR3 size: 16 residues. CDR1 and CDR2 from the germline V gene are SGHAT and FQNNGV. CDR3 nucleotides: TGTGCCAGCAGCTTAGAACGGACAGGGGGCGGTGAAAAACTGTTTTTT. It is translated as CASSLERTGGGEKLFF. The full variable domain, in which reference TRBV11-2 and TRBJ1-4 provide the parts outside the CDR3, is EAGVAQSPRYKIIEKRQSVAFWCNPISGHATLYWYQQILGQGPKLLIQFQNNGVVDDSQLPKDRFSAERLKGVDSTLKIQPAKLEDSAVYLCASSLERTGGGEKLFFGSGTQLSVL.

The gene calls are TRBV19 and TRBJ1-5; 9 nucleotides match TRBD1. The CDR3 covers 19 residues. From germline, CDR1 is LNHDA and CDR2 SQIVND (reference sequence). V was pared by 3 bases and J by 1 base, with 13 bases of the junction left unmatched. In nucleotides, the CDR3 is TGTGCCAGTAGTATGTTCGGGGGACAGGGATGGAGAAGCAATCAGCCCCAGCATTTT. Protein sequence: CASSMFGGQGWRSNQPQHF.

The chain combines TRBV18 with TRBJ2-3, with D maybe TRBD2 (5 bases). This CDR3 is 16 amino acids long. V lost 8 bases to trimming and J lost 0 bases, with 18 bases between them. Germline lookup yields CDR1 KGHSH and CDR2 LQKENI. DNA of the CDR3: TGTGCCAGCAGATCTCGGCGGGCACCGAGCACAGATACGCAGTATTTT. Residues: CASRSRRAPSTDTQYF.

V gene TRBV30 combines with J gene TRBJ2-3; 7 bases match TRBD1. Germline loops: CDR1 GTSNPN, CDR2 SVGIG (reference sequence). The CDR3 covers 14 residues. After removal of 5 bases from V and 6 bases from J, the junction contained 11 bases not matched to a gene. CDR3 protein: CAWVTGSGVDTQYF. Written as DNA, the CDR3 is TGTGCCTGGGTGACAGGGTCAGGTGTGGATACGCAGTATTTT.

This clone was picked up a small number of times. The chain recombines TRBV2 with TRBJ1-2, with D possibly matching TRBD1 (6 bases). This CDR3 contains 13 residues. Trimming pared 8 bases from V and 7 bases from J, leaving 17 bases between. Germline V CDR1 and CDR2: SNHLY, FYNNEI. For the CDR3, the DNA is TGTGCCAGCCTTCAAGCAGGGGTTTTTGGCTACACCTTC. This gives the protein CASLQAGVFGYTF. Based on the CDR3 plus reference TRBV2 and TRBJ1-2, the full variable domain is EPEVTQTPSHQVTQMGQEVILRCVPISNHLYFYWYRQILGQKVEFLVSFYNNEISEKSEIFDDQFSVERPDGSNFTLKIRSTKLEDSAMYFCASLQAGVFGYTFGSGTRLTVV.

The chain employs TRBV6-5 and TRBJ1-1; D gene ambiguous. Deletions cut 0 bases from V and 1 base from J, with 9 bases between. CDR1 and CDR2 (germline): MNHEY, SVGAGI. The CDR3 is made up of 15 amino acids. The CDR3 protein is CASSYSISGNTEAFF. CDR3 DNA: TGTGCCAGCAGTTACTCGATAAGCGGGAACACTGAAGCTTTCTTT.

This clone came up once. The CDR3 coding sequence is TGTGCCTGGAGTGTAAATCTTCTGACAGGGGACACTGAAGCTTTCTTT. Residues: CAWSVNLLTGDTEAFF. V is TRBV30 and J is TRBJ1-1; 8 bases are a match to TRBD1. This CDR3 has 16 amino acids. Germline V CDR1 and CDR2: GTSNPN, SVGIG (reference sequence). The J segment lost 3 bases and the V segment lost 0 bases, leaving 9 bases of the junction unmatched.

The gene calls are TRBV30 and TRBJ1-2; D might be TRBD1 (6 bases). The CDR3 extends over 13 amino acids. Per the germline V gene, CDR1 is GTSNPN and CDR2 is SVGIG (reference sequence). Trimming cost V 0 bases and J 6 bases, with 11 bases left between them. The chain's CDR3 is CAWSVQGIDGYTF. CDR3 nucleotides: TGTGCCTGGAGTGTACAGGGTATCGATGGCTACACCTTC.